Each of the 27 T cell receptor beta chains below was sequenced from the same sample in a study of cytomegalovirus exposure and HLA in healthy donors. PCR was performed using 60 Vbeta and 13 Jbeta primers. The protocol was immunoSEQ multiplex PCR, while the TCRdb copy is restricted to in-frame clones and leaves out a portion. This table holds 35,000 to 45,000 clones, over 60% found once. Sequenced: PBMCs. These TCRs come from a man aged 25-45 years in good health and CMV-seronegative.

This chain uses TRBV28 with TRBJ1-2; D gene uncertain. Trimming left V 7 bases short and J 2 bases short, with 11 bases between. CDR3 length: 13 residues. CDR1 and CDR2 from the germline V gene are MDHEN and SYDVKM. CDR3 loop: CASNNDTNYGYTF. CDR3 in DNA: TGTGCCAGCAATAATGACACAAACTATGGCTACACCTTC.

The V and J genes are TRBV6-5 and TRBJ1-1; D is perhaps TRBD1 (5 bases). Trimming shortened V by 5 bases and J by 3 bases, and 10 bases separated the two germline ends. This CDR3 is built from 13 residues. Germline V lookup: CDR1 MNHEY, CDR2 SVGAGI. The CDR3 loop is CASSKFRDTEAFF. The CDR3 DNA follows: TGTGCCAGCAGTAAATTCAGGGACACTGAAGCTTTCTTT.

The V and J genes are TRBV29-1 and TRBJ2-5; possible D gene TRBD2, 5 bases. This CDR3 contains 15 residues. CDR1 SQVTM and CDR2 ANQGSEA come from the germline V gene. V was clipped by 4 bases and J by 7 bases, with 22 bases between them. CDR3 nucleotides: TGCAGCGTTGCGTGGTGGGCTAGCACCGTGGGGACCCAGTACTTC. Translation: CSVAWWASTVGTQYF.

This clone was detected ten times or more. The V gene is TRBV7-6, the J gene TRBJ2-1; 9 bases align to TRBD2. The CDR3 consists of 16 residues. The germline V gene has CDR1 SGHVS and CDR2 FNYEAQ. V trimming: 1 base; J trimming: 8 bases; junction bases outside the gene matches: 9. CDR3 amino acids: CASSLGGGRALDEQFF. CDR3 DNA: TGTGCCAGCAGCTTAGGGGGCGGGAGGGCCTTAGATGAGCAGTTCTTC.

This clone has more than one count but fewer than ten. The V gene is TRBV7-9, the J gene TRBJ1-6; D is unclear. V was trimmed by 5 bases and J by 5 bases, leaving 10 bases between them. This CDR3 has 14 amino acids. The germline V gene has CDR1 SEHNR and CDR2 FQNEAQ (reference sequence). The CDR3: CASSENRDNSPLHF. The CDR3 bases are TGTGCCAGCAGCGAAAACAGAGATAATTCACCCCTCCACTTT.

V and J are TRBV27 and TRBJ1-1; D possibly corresponds to TRBD1 (5 bases). Trimming pared 6 bases from V and 3 bases from J, leaving 14 bases between. Germline values: CDR1 MNHEY, CDR2 SMNVEV (reference sequence). The CDR3 extends over 14 amino acids. The CDR3 protein is CASRCRGWHTEAFF. The DNA for the CDR3 is TGTGCCAGCAGGTGCCGGGGGTGGCACACTGAAGCTTTCTTT.

The J gene is TRBJ1-4, the V gene TRBV29-1, with D maybe TRBD1 (5 bases). The CDR3 length is 14 residues. V dropped 7 bases and J dropped 4 bases, with 16 bases sitting between them. CDR1 is SQVTM, CDR2 ANQGSEA, per germline. The CDR3 DNA reads TGCAGCGCTCATTTTGGGGCGAATAATGAAAAACTGTTTTTT. Its translation is CSAHFGANNEKLFF.

The rearrangement uses TRBV29-1 and TRBJ1-2, with D possibly TRBD1 on 6 matching bases. The V end lost 6 bases, the J end lost 4 bases, and 6 bases lay between the germline ends. Germline CDR1 is SQVTM and CDR2 is ANQGSEA. The CDR3 consists of 10 residues. The CDR3 region is CSVDSYGYTF. Here the CDR3 DNA reads TGCAGCGTGGACAGCTATGGCTACACCTTC.

V gene TRBV4-2 combines with J gene TRBJ1-3; a possible D gene is TRBD1 (6 bases). The CDR3 has 16 residues. Germline V gene sequence: CDR1 LGHNA, CDR2 YNFKEQ. The V end lost 1 base, the J end lost 0 bases, and 10 bases lay between the germline ends. The CDR3 nucleotides read TGTGCCAGCAGCCAAGGGACAGTAAACTCTGGAAACACCATATATTTT. Translation: CASSQGTVNSGNTIYF.

The chain links TRBV28 to TRBJ1-2, with 7 bases fitting TRBD1. The CDR3 extends over 12 amino acids. Germline CDR1 MDHEN, CDR2 SYDVKM. The ends lost 6 bases at V and 5 bases at J; junction bases unmatched: 3. The CDR3, as DNA: TGTGCCAGCAGCGAGGGACAGTATGGCTACACCTTC. Its translation: CASSEGQYGYTF.

This clone was detected a few times. This rearrangement joins TRBV28 to TRBJ2-7, with 7 positions matching TRBD1. This CDR3 has 13 amino acids. CDR1 is MDHEN, CDR2 SYDVKM, per germline. The V gene end was trimmed by 7 bases and the J gene end by 3 bases; junction bases not matched to a gene: 6. The CDR3 nucleotides are TGTGCCAGCATCCTGACAGGGAGCTACGAGCAGTACTTC. Amino acid sequence: CASILTGSYEQYF.

The chain uses TRBV5-1 and TRBJ2-6; TRBD1 might be the D (5 bases). The CDR3 length is 17 residues. The germline gives CDR1 SGHRS, CDR2 YFSETQ. Trimming pared 2 bases from V and 0 bases from J, leaving 12 bases between. CDR3 DNA sequence: TGCGCCAGCAGCTTAACGACAGACAGCTCTGGGGCCAACGTCCTGACTTTC. It translates to CASSLTTDSSGANVLTF.

The J gene is TRBJ2-6, the V gene TRBV5-1, with D perhaps TRBD2 (6 bases). In germline, CDR1 is SGHRS, CDR2 YFSETQ. This CDR3 has 15 residues. Trimming left V 0 bases short and J 3 bases short, with 7 bases between. The CDR3 DNA sequence: TGCGCCAGCAGCTTGGACGGGAGTGGGGCCAACGTCCTGACTTTC. Encoded protein: CASSLDGSGANVLTF. The whole variable domain, filled in from reference TRBV5-1 and TRBJ2-6, reads KAGVTQTPRYLIKTRGQQVTLSCSPISGHRSVSWYQQTPGQGLQFLFEYFSETQRNKGNFPGRFSGRQFSNSRSEMNVSTLELGDSALYLCASSLDGSGANVLTFGAGSRLTVL.

This clone was counted between two and nine times. The chain uses TRBV4-3 and TRBJ2-1; TRBD2 might be the D (5 bases). The CDR3 is made up of 14 amino acids. Germline lookup yields CDR1 LGHNA and CDR2 YSLEER. Trimming took off 1 base at V and 5 bases at J, with 9 bases between the two ends. Here the CDR3 DNA reads TGCGCCAGCAGCCAAGGGGAGCGTCACAATGAGCAGTTCTTC. Amino acids: CASSQGERHNEQFF.

Comment on this clone: Germline and junction disagree at one end, which may indicate a read error. The chain recombines TRBV7-2 with TRBJ1-1, with 7 nucleotides matching TRBD1. CDR3 length: 12 residues. Germline V gene lookup returns CDR1 SGHTA and CDR2 FQGNSA. CDR3 residues: CASSPGWGDSQF. CDR3 nucleotides: TGTGCCAGCAGCCCCGGGTGGGGGGACAGTCAGTTT. The full variable domain, with the rest looked up from reference TRBV7-2 and TRBJ1-1, is GAGVSQSPSNKVTEKGKDVELRCDPISGHTALYWYRQSLGQGLEFLIYFQGNSAPDKSGLPSDRFSAERTGGSVSTLTIQRTQQEDSAVYLCASSPGWGDSQFGQGTRLTVV.

This sequence joins TRBV5-4 and TRBJ2-3; 12 nucleotides line up with TRBD2. The CDR3 length is 16 residues. CDR1 is SGHNT and CDR2 is YYREEE in the germline V gene (reference sequence). V trimming: 4 bases; J trimming: 1 base; junction bases outside the gene matches: 4. In DNA form, the CDR3 reads TGTGCCAGCAGCAGGCGACTAGCGGGGGGCACAGATACGCAGTATTTT. Protein sequence: CASSRRLAGGTDTQYF.

The chain is built from TRBV9 and TRBJ1-2; a possible D gene is TRBD1 (5 bases). Germline V gene lookup returns CDR1 SGDLS and CDR2 YYNGEE. The CDR3 loop spans 12 amino acids. Trimming stripped 3 bases from V and 8 bases from J, with 11 bases between. The CDR3: CASSAAGAGYTF. The CDR3 DNA follows: TGTGCCAGCAGCGCCGCTGGGGCCGGCTACACCTTC.

This clone was observed a single time. The V gene is TRBV18, the J gene TRBJ2-7; 7 positions match TRBD1. CDR1 KGHSH and CDR2 LQKENI come from the germline V gene. Trimming took 4 bases from V and 6 from J; bases not matched to a gene: 6. The CDR3 consists of 13 residues. The DNA for the CDR3 is TGTGCCAGCTCACATGACAGGGTGGGCGAGCAGTACTTC. It yields the protein CASSHDRVGEQYF.

The chain has TRBV4-3 and TRBJ2-6, with TRBD1 as a possible D gene (7 bases). CDR1 is LGHNA, CDR2 YSLEER, per germline. Trimming removed 0 bases from V and 0 bases from J, with 24 bases in between. This CDR3 is 22 amino acids long. The chain's CDR3 is CASSQDRDRGRLDYSGANVLTF. The DNA for the CDR3 is TGCGCCAGCAGCCAAGATCGGGACAGAGGGCGGTTGGACTACTCTGGGGCCAACGTCCTGACTTTC.

In its sample, this clone was seen a few times. The CDR3 bases are TGTGCCAGCAGTGAAAGGGGGGGCGAGCAGTACTTC. Encoded protein: CASSERGGEQYF. The genes are TRBV6-1 and TRBJ2-7, with a tentative D call TRBD2 (7 bases). Trimming took off 2 bases at V and 6 bases at J, with 8 bases between the two ends. CDR1 and CDR2 (germline): MNHNS, SASEGT. The CDR3 length is 12 residues.

This clone has just a few counts. The gene calls are TRBV6-6 and TRBJ1-1; D perhaps matches TRBD1 (5 bases). Trimming cost V 7 bases and J 0 bases, with 15 bases left between them. The CDR3 loop spans 15 amino acids. Germline CDR1 reads MNHNY; CDR2 reads SVGAGI (reference sequence). The CDR3 sequence: CASNNWGGLNTEAFF. The CDR3 DNA reads TGTGCCAGCAATAATTGGGGCGGTTTGAACACTGAAGCTTTCTTT.

The sample holds a few counts of this clone. DNA for the CDR3: TGTGCCAGCAGTCAATTAGCGGGAGGCACAGATACGCAGTATTTT. This encodes CASSQLAGGTDTQYF. This chain links TRBV6-4 with TRBJ2-3; 9 nucleotides align to TRBD2. Trimming cost V 5 bases and J 1 base; bases outside gene matches: 4. The CDR3 totals 15 residues. From germline, CDR1 is MRHNA and CDR2 SNTAGT.

This rearrangement joins TRBV6-1 to TRBJ1-2; weak D call: TRBD1 (6 bases). In germline, CDR1 is MNHNS, CDR2 SASEGT. This CDR3 has 15 residues. V gave up 6 bases and J gave up 2 bases, with 16 bases separating them. Written as DNA, the CDR3 is TGTGCCAGCAGCCCGGGGGGGCGGCTGAACTATGGCTACACCTTC. Amino acid sequence: CASSPGGRLNYGYTF.

This clone was seen a few times. This chain joins TRBV4-3 and TRBJ2-3, with a weak D call TRBD2 (6 bases). V was cut by 1 base and J by 3 bases, with 11 bases left in between. Germline V gene sequence: CDR1 LGHNA, CDR2 YSLEER. The CDR3 is 15 residues long. The chain's CDR3 is CASSQGGAWTDTQYF. The CDR3 nucleotides read TGCGCCAGCAGCCAAGGCGGGGCCTGGACAGATACGCAGTATTTT.

The chain employs TRBV6-6 and TRBJ1-2; D perhaps matches TRBD1 (6 bases). This CDR3 spans 13 amino acids. The ends were cut back, 7 bases at V and 4 bases at J, with 13 bases in the middle. The germline CDR1 and CDR2 sequences are MNHNY and SVGAGI (reference sequence). CDR3 DNA: TGTGCCAGCACGGAAGACAGGCGCTATGGCTACACCTTC. It is translated as CASTEDRRYGYTF.

The chain couples TRBV7-2 to TRBJ1-2; a weak D match, TRBD1 (6 bases). The CDR3 is made up of 15 amino acids. Germline V gene data show CDR1 as SGHTA and CDR2 as FQGNSA. Trimming took 1 base from V and 8 from J, leaving 17 bases between them. CDR3 residues: CASSLVPDSRWGYTF. The CDR3, as DNA: TGTGCCAGCAGCTTAGTTCCGGACAGTCGATGGGGCTACACCTTC.

This rearrangement joins TRBV4-1 to TRBJ1-5; TRBD1 is a possible D gene (6 bases). Deletions cut 1 base from V and 9 bases from J, with 22 bases between. Germline V CDR1 and CDR2: MGHRA, YSYEKL. The CDR3 sequence is 17 residues long. The CDR3 region has the DNA TGCGCCAGCAGCCAAGTTACGGGGGGCGCCGGGATTTCGCCCCAGCATTTT. The encoded protein is CASSQVTGGAGISPQHF.